This TCR beta chain was observed in a study of regulatory T cells in long-lasting Graves disease. General study findings and limits: The persistent group shared around 3,000 public clonotypes, more than the 966 shared by new patients.

The sample holds many counts of this clonotype. Its antigen is unidentified. CDR1 is MNHNS and CDR2 is SASEGT in the germline V gene. V was shortened by 7 bases and J by 11 bases, with 14 bases between the two germline ends. This CDR3 comprises 12 residues. As to time point: newly diagnosed GD, antithyroid drugs for less than 3 months. After RNA was extracted from PBMCs, the TCR library was made from it. Investigators prepared the TCR beta libraries by applying iRepertoire HTBI primers and Arm-PCR of CDR3 regions. TCRdb re-called the multiplex PCR reads through MiXCR, storing one row per CDR3 protein. The repertoire includes under 300,000 distinct CDR3 sequences, more than 15% of them detected once, and 11% to 15% sits in the top ten. These data also featured in a second study, about T cells in Graves' hyperthyroidism and ophthalmopathy. That report notes: Researchers barred patients who had uncontrolled infection, other autoimmune disease, pregnancy or lactation. During a first-round RT-PCR of the TCR CDR3, the HTBI primer set was used. Blood also contained most expanded thyroid clonotypes above 0.001.

V and J are TRBV6-1 and TRBJ1-4; no firm D call. The source of this sequence is a woman aged 25 to 39 with Graves disease. The sample was peripheral blood mononuclear cells (PBMCs), taken at new diagnosis, from a patient treated with antithyroid drugs. The CDR3 sequence: CASKVAAQKLFF. CDR3 in DNA: TGTGCCAGCAAGGTGGCGGCTCAGAAACTGTTTTTT.